Described below is a single TCR beta chain sequence and its context. These data come from a study of blood T cell repertoires in COVID-19. Across the whole study: Researchers got acute and convalescent COVID-19 samples from the United States, Italy and Spain. T cells, B-cell-depleted T cells, or PBMCs supplied cDNA or gDNA.

Sequencing was performed with immunoSEQ multiplex PCR; in TCRdb, only in-frame clones are kept and a portion is missing. The repertoire holds tens of thousands of clones, with 88% as singletons. The CDR3 is made up of 14 amino acids. V was clipped by 3 bases and J by 4 bases; unmatched bases: 2. The germline CDR1 and CDR2 sequences are SGHTA and FQGTGA. This clonotype was obtained from a man aged 50 to 59 with active COVID-19. The V call is TRBV7-3, the J call TRBJ2-2, with 7 bases that match TRBD2. Sequencing was done on a sample of peripheral blood. Here the CDR3 reads CASSFSGTTGELFF. As DNA, the CDR3 is TGTGCCAGCAGCTTCAGCGGGACCACCGGGGAGCTGTTTTTT.